These 29 T cell receptor beta chains share one sample of origin, sequenced in a study of blood T cell repertoires in COVID-19. The assay was immunoSEQ multiplex PCR, and TCRdb's table has in-frame clones only and misses some. The repertoire holds some 150,000 clones, about 89% seen once, with about 3.2% in the top ten. Sequenced material: peripheral blood. These receptors came from a man aged 55 to 70 with active or convalescent COVID-19.

This chain joins TRBV5-6 and TRBJ1-6; D unresolved. The V end lost 2 bases, the J end lost 9 bases, and 12 bases lay between the germline ends. CDR1 is SGHDT and CDR2 is YYEEEE in the germline V gene. This CDR3 spans 14 amino acids. The chain's CDR3 is CASSFRGGRSPLHF. The CDR3 nucleotides are TGTGCCAGCAGCTTTCGTGGCGGTCGTTCACCCCTCCACTTT.

The chain recombines TRBV4-2 with TRBJ2-1, with 10 nucleotides matching TRBD2. CDR1 is LGHNA and CDR2 is YNFKEQ in the germline V gene. V lost 0 bases to trimming and J lost 1 base; unmatched junction nucleotides: 6. The CDR3 runs to 18 residues. The CDR3 nucleotides read TGTGCCAGCAGCCAAGATTCGGCTAGCGGGAGTTCCTACAATGAGCAGTTCTTC. It codes for CASSQDSASGSSYNEQFF.

This chain uses TRBV24-1 with TRBJ1-4; D is perhaps TRBD1 (6 bases). V was cut by 3 bases and J by 7 bases, with 20 bases left in between. The CDR3 spans 17 residues. In germline, CDR1 is KGHDR, CDR2 SFDVKD. The CDR3 DNA reads as TGTGCCACCAGTGATGGGGGCCTGGACGGCAACCCTGAAAAACTGTTTTTT. Translation gives CATSDGGLDGNPEKLFF.

The chain couples TRBV19 to TRBJ1-1, with a tentative D call TRBD1 (6 bases). Germline lookup yields CDR1 LNHDA and CDR2 SQIVND (reference sequence). Trimming left V 2 bases short and J 4 bases short, with 14 bases between. The CDR3 extends over 15 amino acids. The CDR3 DNA reads as TGTGCCAGTAGTATATCTCTACAGGGTGCCACTGAAGCTTTCTTT. Protein sequence: CASSISLQGATEAFF.

The V and J genes are TRBV3-1 (or the pseudogene TRBV3-2) and TRBJ1-4, with a possible D match to TRBD1 (5 bases). The length of the CDR3 is 16 residues. Germline values: CDR1 LGHDT, CDR2 YNNKEL (reference sequence). Trimming left V 1 base short and J 4 bases short, with 13 bases between. As DNA, the CDR3 is TGTGCCAGCAGCCAAGCTACAGGACCCTTTAATGAAAAACTGTTTTTT. This translates into CASSQATGPFNEKLFF.

The chain employs TRBV27 and TRBJ2-5; TRBD2 matches 11 bases. V was pared by 8 bases and J by 7 bases, with 9 bases of the junction left unmatched. Per germline, CDR1 MNHEY and CDR2 SMNVEV (reference sequence). This CDR3 has 14 residues. The CDR3 protein is CASRTGTSGGTQYF. CDR3 DNA sequence: TGTGCCAGCCGAACCGGGACTAGCGGAGGGACCCAGTACTTC.

This chain links TRBV28 with TRBJ1-2; 10 bases agree with TRBD1. Germline CDR1 MDHEN, CDR2 SYDVKM. V was pared by 5 bases and J by 5 bases, with 11 bases of the junction left unmatched. This CDR3 region has 16 residues. The CDR3 is CASSPSGQGIGYGYTF. In DNA, the CDR3 is TGTGCCAGCAGTCCCTCGGGACAGGGGATCGGGTATGGCTACACCTTC.

A few counts support this clone. The same CDR3 arises from other DNA sequences in this sample as well. V gene TRBV2 combines with J gene TRBJ1-1, with unresolved D. V shed 8 bases and J shed 1 base, with 5 bases lying between them. CDR1 is SNHLY and CDR2 is FYNNEI in the germline V gene. This CDR3 spans 11 amino acids. Here the CDR3 reads CASSRNTEAFF. Written as DNA, the CDR3 is TGTGCCAGCTCCAGGAACACTGAAGCTTTCTTT. Combining the CDR3 with reference TRBV2 and TRBJ1-1 gives the whole variable domain EPEVTQTPSHQVTQMGQEVILRCVPISNHLYFYWYRQILGQKVEFLVSFYNNEISEKSEIFDDQFSVERPDGSNFTLKIRSTKLEDSAMYFCASSRNTEAFFGQGTRLTVV.

The rearrangement joins TRBV5-1 to TRBJ1-3, with no clear D. Germline CDR1 reads SGHRS; CDR2 reads YFSETQ. V gave up 0 bases and J gave up 4 bases, with 11 bases separating them. CDR3 size: 15 residues. CDR3 bases: TGCGCCAGCAGCTTGGGGCACCCGAGGGGAAACACCATATATTTT. Its translation: CASSLGHPRGNTIYF.

This chain links TRBV30 with TRBJ1-1, with 9 bases matching TRBD1. The V gene end was trimmed by 3 bases and the J gene end by 5 bases; junction bases not matched to a gene: 4. Germline loops: CDR1 GTSNPN, CDR2 SVGIG (reference sequence). The CDR3 loop spans 13 amino acids. The CDR3 region is CAWRGDRATEAFF. The CDR3 DNA follows: TGTGCCTGGAGGGGGGACAGGGCGACTGAAGCTTTCTTT.

The CDR3 sequence is CASSPPVAVTDTQYF. The CDR3 nucleotides read TGTGCCAGCTCACCACCGGTAGCGGTCACAGATACGCAGTATTTT. The chain employs TRBV18 and TRBJ2-3; TRBD2 might be the D (6 bases). Germline loops: CDR1 KGHSH, CDR2 LQKENI. Trimming left V 0 bases short and J 2 bases short, with 9 bases between. The CDR3 sequence is 15 residues long.

The rearrangement uses TRBV7-6 and TRBJ2-3, with 7 positions matching TRBD2. Germline V gene lookup returns CDR1 SGHVS and CDR2 FNYEAQ. Trimming removed 4 bases from V and 6 bases from J; junction bases left unmatched: 1. This CDR3 region has 12 residues. The CDR3 DNA is TGTGCCAGCAGCTGGGGAGGGGATACGCAGTATTTT. This encodes CASSWGGDTQYF.

V and J are TRBV20-1 and TRBJ1-2; D gene unclear. V lost 3 bases and J 3 bases, leaving 5 bases between the germline ends. This CDR3 region has 11 residues. Germline loops: CDR1 DFQATT, CDR2 SNEGSKA (reference sequence). CDR3 nucleotides: TGCAGTGCTAGGGCAGACTATGGCTACACCTTC. Protein: CSARADYGYTF.

This clone was seen once. The V and J genes are TRBV27 and TRBJ2-2; 9 bases line up with TRBD2. The CDR3 covers 18 residues. CDR1 is MNHEY, CDR2 SMNVEV, per germline (reference sequence). V was clipped by 5 bases and J by 0 bases; unmatched bases: 10. The chain's CDR3 is CASSLLGSGRTNTGELFF. In DNA form, the CDR3 reads TGTGCCAGCAGTCTTCTAGGGAGCGGGAGGACGAACACCGGGGAGCTGTTTTTT.

The rearrangement links TRBV12-3 or TRBV12-4 to TRBJ2-7; the D is unclear. The CDR3 runs 13 residues. Trimming took off 2 bases at V and 5 bases at J, with 10 bases between the two ends. CDR3 sequence reads: CASSLYIANEQYF. In DNA form, the CDR3 reads TGTGCCAGCAGTTTATATATAGCAAACGAGCAGTACTTC.

V is TRBV21-1 and J is TRBJ2-2; TRBD2, as called in the table, went unchecked against the DNA. TRBV21-1 is assigned pseudogene status. This CDR3 is built from 14 residues. The CDR3 DNA sequence: TGTGCCAGCAGCAATTGTAGCCCGGCCGGGGAGCTGTTTTTT. This translates into CASSNCSPAGELFF.

V and J are TRBV5-4 and TRBJ1-3; no firm D call. The CDR3 is 16 amino acids. Between the trimmed V and J ends, which lost 4 bases and 0 bases, there was a span of 14 bases. Germline values: CDR1 SGHNT, CDR2 YYREEE (reference sequence). The CDR3 sequence is CASSLREGLSGNTIYF. For the CDR3, the DNA is TGTGCCAGCAGCCTGCGGGAGGGCCTCTCTGGAAACACCATATATTTT. Together with reference TRBV5-4 and TRBJ1-3, the CDR3 gives the full variable domain: ETGVTQSPTHLIKTRGQQVTLRCSSQSGHNTVSWYQQALGQGPQFIFQYYREEENGRGNFPPRFSGLQFPNYSSELNVNALELDDSALYLCASSLREGLSGNTIYFGEGSWLTVV.

Only one count was recorded for this clone. This sequence joins TRBV10-1 and TRBJ2-3; possible D gene TRBD2, 5 bases. V lost 7 bases and J lost 3, with 11 bases in between. This CDR3 has 13 amino acids. Germline lookup yields CDR1 WNHNN and CDR2 SYGVQD (reference sequence). The CDR3 DNA reads TGCGCCAGCACGGAACGGGGAACAGATACGCAGTATTTT. Translation gives CASTERGTDTQYF.

The chain uses TRBV5-1 and TRBJ1-1, with D hard to call. The germline gives CDR1 SGHRS, CDR2 YFSETQ. The CDR3 loop spans 14 amino acids. V was cut by 5 bases and J by 0 bases, with 11 bases left in between. The CDR3, as DNA: TGCGCCAGCAGGGGAGACGGGTTGAACACTGAAGCTTTCTTT. It encodes CASRGDGLNTEAFF. The full variable domain, rest sourced from reference TRBV5-1 and TRBJ1-1, is KAGVTQTPRYLIKTRGQQVTLSCSPISGHRSVSWYQQTPGQGLQFLFEYFSETQRNKGNFPGRFSGRQFSNSRSEMNVSTLELGDSALYLCASRGDGLNTEAFFGQGTRLTVV.

The chain combines TRBV6-2 or TRBV6-3 with TRBJ2-5; D gene unclear. V lost 8 bases and J 5 bases, leaving 18 bases between the germline ends. This CDR3 has 14 residues. Germline-derived CDR1 and CDR2 are MNHEY and SVGEGT. Written as DNA, the CDR3 is TGTGCCAGCCGCCTGGTCAGGCAGTGGGAGACCCAGTACTTC. It specifies CASRLVRQWETQYF.

The chain couples TRBV5-4 to TRBJ2-7; tentative D call: TRBD2 (5 bases). Deletions cut 1 base from V and 5 bases from J, with 13 bases between. CDR3 length equals 14 residues. Germline V gene data show CDR1 as SGHNT and CDR2 as YYREEE (reference sequence). The CDR3 DNA is TGTGCCAGCAGCTTGAGGGTTCCCGGGAACGAGCAGTACTTC. Its protein product is CASSLRVPGNEQYF.

The CDR3 loop is CASSAKASPGLALYF. The CDR3 DNA reads TGTGCCAGCAGCGCAAAAGCGTCCCCGGGACTAGCGCTGTACTTC. This sequence joins TRBV5-4 and TRBJ2-7; TRBD2 matches 10 bases. The CDR3 runs 15 residues. In germline, CDR1 is SGHNT, CDR2 YYREEE (reference sequence). V gave up 4 bases and J gave up 12 bases; unmatched junction bases: 16.

Concerning this clone: Different DNA sequences within this sample yield the same CDR3. This rearrangement joins TRBV7-3 to TRBJ2-1, with D unclear. V dropped 1 base and J dropped 4 bases, with 11 bases sitting between them. The CDR3 contains 15 residues. CDR1 and CDR2 (germline): SGHTA, FQGTGA. The CDR3 reads CASSLRVAGYNEQFF. In nucleotides, the CDR3 is TGTGCCAGCAGCTTAAGGGTCGCCGGGTACAATGAGCAGTTCTTC.

The chain carries TRBV6-5 and TRBJ1-1; tentatively, D is TRBD1 (5 bases). The CDR3 totals 11 residues. Trimming stripped 8 bases from V and 3 bases from J, with 7 bases between. In germline, CDR1 is MNHEY, CDR2 SVGAGI. CDR3 residues: CASRGDTEAFF. The CDR3 region has the DNA TGTGCCAGCCGGGGGGACACTGAAGCTTTCTTT.

This clone was seen just once. The chain recombines TRBV4-2 with TRBJ1-2; D gene uncertain. CDR1 and CDR2 from the germline V gene are LGHNA and YNFKEQ. V dropped 2 bases and J dropped 5 bases, with 15 bases sitting between them. The CDR3 has 15 residues. CDR3 protein: CASSQLATESYGYTF. The CDR3, as DNA: TGTGCCAGCAGCCAACTCGCGACGGAGTCGTATGGCTACACCTTC.

The chain is built from TRBV6-5 and TRBJ2-7; 12 nucleotides match TRBD2. Germline CDR1 and CDR2: MNHEY and SVGAGI. The trim removed 6 bases at V and 5 bases at J, leaving 8 bases unmatched. This CDR3 contains 15 residues. DNA of the CDR3: TGTGCCAGCAGCCCAAGACTAGCGGGAGACCACGAGCAGTACTTC. Its translation: CASSPRLAGDHEQYF.

CDR3 in amino acids: CASSLLSGGDTEAFF. In DNA form, the CDR3 reads TGTGCCAGCAGTTTATTATCGGGAGGGGACACTGAAGCTTTCTTT. The V and J genes are TRBV28 and TRBJ1-1; possible D gene TRBD1, 5 bases. V shed 1 base and J shed 3 bases, with 12 bases lying between them. The CDR3 is made up of 15 amino acids. Germline CDR1 MDHEN, CDR2 SYDVKM. The complete variable domain, with remaining parts taken from reference TRBV28 and TRBJ1-1, reads DVKVTQSSRYLVKRTGEKVFLECVQDMDHENMFWYRQDPGLGLRLIYFSYDVKMKEKGDIPEGYSVSREKKERFSLILESASTNQTSMYLCASSLLSGGDTEAFFGQGTRLTVV.

The chain couples TRBV7-9 to TRBJ2-5; 12 bases are a match to TRBD1. CDR3 length equals 17 residues. Germline assignment: CDR1 SEHNR and CDR2 FQNEAQ (reference sequence). The ends lost 5 bases at V and 3 bases at J; junction bases unmatched: 10. DNA for the CDR3: TGTGCCAGCAGCAGGGGACAGGGGGCAGGTCGGGAAGAGACCCAGTACTTC. It yields the protein CASSRGQGAGREETQYF.

This chain uses TRBV28 with TRBJ2-5; maybe TRBD2 (6 bases). This CDR3 comprises 15 residues. Trimming cost V 7 bases and J 4 bases, with 19 bases left between them. Germline loops: CDR1 MDHEN, CDR2 SYDVKM. The CDR3 DNA is TGTGCCAGCAACCAAGCCCCTAGCGCCGGAGAGACCCAGTACTTC. Amino acids: CASNQAPSAGETQYF.